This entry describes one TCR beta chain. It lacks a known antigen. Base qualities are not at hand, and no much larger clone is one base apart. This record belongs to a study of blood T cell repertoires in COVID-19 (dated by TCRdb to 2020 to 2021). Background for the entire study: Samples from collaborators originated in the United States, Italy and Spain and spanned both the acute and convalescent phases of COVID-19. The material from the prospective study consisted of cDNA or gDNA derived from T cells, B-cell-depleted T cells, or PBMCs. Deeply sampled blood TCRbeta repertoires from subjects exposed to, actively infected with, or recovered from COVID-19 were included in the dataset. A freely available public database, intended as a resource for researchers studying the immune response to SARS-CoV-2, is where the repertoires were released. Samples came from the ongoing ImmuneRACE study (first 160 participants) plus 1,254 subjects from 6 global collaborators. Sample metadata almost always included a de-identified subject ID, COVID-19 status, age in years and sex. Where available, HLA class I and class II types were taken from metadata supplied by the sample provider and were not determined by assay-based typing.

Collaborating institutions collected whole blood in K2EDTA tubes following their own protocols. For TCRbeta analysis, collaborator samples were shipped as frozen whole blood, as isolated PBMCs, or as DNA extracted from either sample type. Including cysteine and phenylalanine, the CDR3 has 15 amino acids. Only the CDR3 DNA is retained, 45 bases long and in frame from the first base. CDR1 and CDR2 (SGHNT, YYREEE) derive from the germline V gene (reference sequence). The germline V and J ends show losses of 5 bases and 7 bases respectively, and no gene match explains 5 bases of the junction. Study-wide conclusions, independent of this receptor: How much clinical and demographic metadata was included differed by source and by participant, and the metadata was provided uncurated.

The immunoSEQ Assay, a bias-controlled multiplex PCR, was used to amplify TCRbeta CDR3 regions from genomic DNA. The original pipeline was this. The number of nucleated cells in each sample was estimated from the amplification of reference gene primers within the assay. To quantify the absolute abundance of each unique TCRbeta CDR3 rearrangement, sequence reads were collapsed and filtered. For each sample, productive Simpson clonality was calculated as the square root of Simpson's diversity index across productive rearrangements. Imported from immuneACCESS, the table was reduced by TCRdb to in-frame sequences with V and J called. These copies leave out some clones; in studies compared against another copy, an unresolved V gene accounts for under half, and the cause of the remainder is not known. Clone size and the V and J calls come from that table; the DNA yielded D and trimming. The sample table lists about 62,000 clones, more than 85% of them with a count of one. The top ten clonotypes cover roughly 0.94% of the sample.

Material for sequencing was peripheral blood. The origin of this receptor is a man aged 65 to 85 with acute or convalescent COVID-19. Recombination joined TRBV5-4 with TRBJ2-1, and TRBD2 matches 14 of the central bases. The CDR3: CASRQGLAGANEQFF. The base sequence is TGTGCCAGCAGGCAGGGACTAGCGGGGGCAAATGAGCAGTTCTTC.